This T cell receptor beta chain appears in the sequencing data of a study of shared clonotypes between healthy human individuals. Overall study: The study enrolled two women and three men aged 18 to 49.

The CDR3 loop spans 16 amino acids. V dropped 5 bases and J dropped 4 bases, with 20 bases sitting between them. Germline assignment: CDR1 SGHAT and CDR2 FQNNGV. Broader study findings: Some clonotypes were shared by all four sorted-subset donors, while others were not shared. The non-shared ones had lower generation probabilities than the shared ones.

Terminally differentiated effector memory CD45RA+ cells were left out of the naive CD8 fraction, which was CD45RO-negative and positively selected for CCR7. Those who donated, Caucasian adults without exception, all lived in Nashville, Tennessee. This clone was seen a few times. Its specificity is not known. Sequencing used immunoSEQ multiplex PCR; TCRdb keeps in-frame clones, though not all of them. Among more than 500,000 clones, 85% to 95% were seen once, and the ten largest hold over 0.095%. The sequenced sample consisted of naive CD8+ T cells sorted from blood. This chain uses TRBV11-2 with TRBJ1-2; unclear D gene. This receptor was taken from a woman aged 25 to 39 in good health. CDR3 amino acids: CASSPLPAGGVYGYTF. Written as DNA, the CDR3 is TGTGCCAGCAGCCCCCTCCCTGCAGGTGGAGTCTATGGCTACACCTTC.